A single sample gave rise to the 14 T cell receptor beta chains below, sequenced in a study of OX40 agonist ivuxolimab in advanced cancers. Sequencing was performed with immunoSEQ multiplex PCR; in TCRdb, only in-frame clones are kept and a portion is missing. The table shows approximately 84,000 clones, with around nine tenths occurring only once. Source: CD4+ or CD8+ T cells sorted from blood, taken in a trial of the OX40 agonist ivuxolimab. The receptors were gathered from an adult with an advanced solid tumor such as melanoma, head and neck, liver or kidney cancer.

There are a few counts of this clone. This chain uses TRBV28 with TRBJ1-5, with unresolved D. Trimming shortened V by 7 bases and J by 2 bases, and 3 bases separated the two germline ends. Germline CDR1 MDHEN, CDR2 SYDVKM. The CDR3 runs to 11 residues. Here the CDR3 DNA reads TGTGCCAGCACAGGCAATCAGCCCCAGCATTTT. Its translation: CASTGNQPQHF.

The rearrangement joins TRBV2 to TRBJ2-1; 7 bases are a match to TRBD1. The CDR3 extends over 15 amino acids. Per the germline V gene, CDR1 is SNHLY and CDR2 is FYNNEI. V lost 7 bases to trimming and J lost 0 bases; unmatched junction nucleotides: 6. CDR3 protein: CASTIDRASYNEQFF. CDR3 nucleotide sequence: TGTGCCAGCACTATTGACAGGGCCTCCTACAATGAGCAGTTCTTC.

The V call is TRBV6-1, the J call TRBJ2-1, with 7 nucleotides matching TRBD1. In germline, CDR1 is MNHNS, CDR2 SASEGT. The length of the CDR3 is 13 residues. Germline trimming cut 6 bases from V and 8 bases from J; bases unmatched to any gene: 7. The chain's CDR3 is CASRGQNNYEQFF. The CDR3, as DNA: TGTGCCAGCAGGGGACAGAATAACTATGAGCAGTTCTTC.

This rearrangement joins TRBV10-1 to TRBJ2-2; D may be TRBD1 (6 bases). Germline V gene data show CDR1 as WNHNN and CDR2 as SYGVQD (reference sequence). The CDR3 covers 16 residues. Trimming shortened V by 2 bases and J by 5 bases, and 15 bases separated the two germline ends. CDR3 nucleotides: TGCGCCAGCAGTGAGATAGACAGGTTACAGACCGGGGAGCTGTTTTTT. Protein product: CASSEIDRLQTGELFF.

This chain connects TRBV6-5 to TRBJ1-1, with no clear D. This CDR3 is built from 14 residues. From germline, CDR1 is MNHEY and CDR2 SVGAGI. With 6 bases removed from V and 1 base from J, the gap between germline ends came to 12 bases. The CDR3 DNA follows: TGTGCCAGCAGCCCCGGACGTCAGAACACTGAAGCTTTCTTT. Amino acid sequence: CASSPGRQNTEAFF.

CDR3 in DNA: TGTGCCAGCAACCTTGACGGCCGGGGCGAGCAGTACTTC. Residues: CASNLDGRGEQYF. The J gene is TRBJ2-7, the V gene TRBV2; D is perhaps TRBD2 (5 bases). Trimming removed 7 bases from V and 6 bases from J, with 16 bases in between. The length of the CDR3 is 13 residues. CDR1 is SNHLY, CDR2 FYNNEI, per germline.

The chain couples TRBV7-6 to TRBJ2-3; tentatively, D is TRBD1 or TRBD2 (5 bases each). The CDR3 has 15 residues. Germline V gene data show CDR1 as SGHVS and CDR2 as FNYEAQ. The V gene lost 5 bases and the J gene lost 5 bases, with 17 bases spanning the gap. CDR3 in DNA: TGTGCCAGCAGCCACGGGACCTCCACCCGAGATACGCAGTATTTT. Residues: CASSHGTSTRDTQYF.

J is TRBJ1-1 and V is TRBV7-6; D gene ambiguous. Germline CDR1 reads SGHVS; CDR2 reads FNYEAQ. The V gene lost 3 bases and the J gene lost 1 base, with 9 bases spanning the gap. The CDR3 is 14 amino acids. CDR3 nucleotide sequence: TGTGCCAGCAGCTTGGGAACAGAGAACACTGAAGCTTTCTTT. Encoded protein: CASSLGTENTEAFF.

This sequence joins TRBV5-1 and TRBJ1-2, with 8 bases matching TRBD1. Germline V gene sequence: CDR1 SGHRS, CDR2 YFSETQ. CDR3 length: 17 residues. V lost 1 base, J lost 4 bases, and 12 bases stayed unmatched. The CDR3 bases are TGCGCCAGCAGCTTGAATCCGGTGGGGACAGGCTCCTATGGCTACACCTTC. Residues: CASSLNPVGTGSYGYTF.

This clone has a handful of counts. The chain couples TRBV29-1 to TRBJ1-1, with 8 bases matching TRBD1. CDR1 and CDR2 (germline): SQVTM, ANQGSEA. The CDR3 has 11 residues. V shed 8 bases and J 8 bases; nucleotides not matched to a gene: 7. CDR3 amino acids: CSTGQGVEAFF. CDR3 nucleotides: TGCAGCACTGGACAGGGTGTGGAAGCTTTCTTT. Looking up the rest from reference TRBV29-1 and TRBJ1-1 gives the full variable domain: SAVISQKPSRDICQRGTSLTIQCQVDSQVTMMFWYRQQPGQSLTLIATANQGSEATYESGFVIDKFPISRPNLTFSTLTVSNMSPEDSSIYLCSTGQGVEAFFGQGTRLTVV.

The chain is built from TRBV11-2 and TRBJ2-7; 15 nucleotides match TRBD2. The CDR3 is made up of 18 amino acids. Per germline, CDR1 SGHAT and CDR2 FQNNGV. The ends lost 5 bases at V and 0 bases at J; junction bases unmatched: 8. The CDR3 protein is CASSLRTSGGASSYEQYF. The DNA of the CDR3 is TGTGCCAGCAGCCTCCGGACTAGCGGGGGGGCCAGCTCCTACGAGCAGTACTTC.

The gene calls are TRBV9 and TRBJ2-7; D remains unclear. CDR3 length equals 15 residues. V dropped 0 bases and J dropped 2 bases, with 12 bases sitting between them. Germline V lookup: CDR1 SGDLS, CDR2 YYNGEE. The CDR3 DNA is TGTGCCAGCAGCGTAGGCGAAGGGAAACCCTACGAGCAGTACTTC. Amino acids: CASSVGEGKPYEQYF.

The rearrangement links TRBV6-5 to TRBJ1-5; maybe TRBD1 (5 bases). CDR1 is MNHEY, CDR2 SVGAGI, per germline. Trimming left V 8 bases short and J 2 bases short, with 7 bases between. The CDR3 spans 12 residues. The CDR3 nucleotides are TGTGCCAGCCAAGGGGGCAATCAGCCCCAGCATTTT. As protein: CASQGGNQPQHF.

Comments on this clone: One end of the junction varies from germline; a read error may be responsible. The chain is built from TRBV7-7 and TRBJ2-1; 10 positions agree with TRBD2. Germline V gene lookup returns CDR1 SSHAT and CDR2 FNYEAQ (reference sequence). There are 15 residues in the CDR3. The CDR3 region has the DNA TGTGCTAGCAGCTCAGCGGGGGGGCCGTACAATGAGCAGTTCTTC. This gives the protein CASSSAGGPYNEQFF.